The 22 T cell receptor beta chains presented below share a single source sample, sequenced in a study of T-cell reconstitution after alpha-beta-depleted transplantation in children (TCRdb year 2016). Library construction relied on PCR. The data were produced on an Illumina HiSeq 2500. TCR library preparation used molecular barcoding, with unique molecular identifiers applied to normalize quantification of the TCRbeta repertoire. Through fastp at Q25 and MiXCR, TCRdb rebuilt clones from the public reads, retaining in-frame beta chains. Every distinct CDR3 protein forms one entry, paired with its most common genes and DNA. The sample table shows about 900,000 distinct CDR3 sequences, and roughly 29% are seen once. The ten most abundant clones make up approximately 30% of the sample. This specimen's treatment or condition label, interpreted: allogeneic hematopoietic cell transplantation with graft depleted of TCRalphabeta T cells and CD19 B cells.

Material: PBMCs, mostly from graft donor cells, obtained 360 days after TCRalphabeta/CD19-depleted stem cell transplant. All receptors derive from a boy less than two years old who had a stem cell transplant for SCID, so the T cells may come from the graft donor.

A few counts support this clonotype. V is TRBV29-1 and J is TRBJ2-3; possible D gene TRBD2, 5 bases. Germline V CDR1 and CDR2: SQVTM, ANQGSEA. The CDR3 loop spans 13 amino acids. The ends were cut back, 4 bases at V and 5 bases at J, with 13 bases in the middle. This CDR3 is CSVGSGEGDTQYF. DNA for the CDR3: TGCAGCGTTGGGTCCGGGGAAGGAGATACGCAGTATTTT.

There are a few counts of this clonotype. V and J are TRBV9 and TRBJ2-5, with TRBD2 as a possible D gene (6 bases). V lost 2 bases, J lost 0 bases, and 14 bases lay in between. The CDR3 has 16 amino acids. Germline V CDR1 and CDR2: SGDLS, YYNGEE. CDR3 sequence: CASSVETGEYQETQYF. CDR3 bases: TGTGCCAGCAGCGTGGAGACGGGGGAGTACCAAGAGACCCAGTACTTC.

There are a few counts of this clonotype. The V call is TRBV2, the J call TRBJ1-1; D unclear. The V end lost 1 base, the J end lost 9 bases, and 15 bases lay between the germline ends. The germline CDR1 and CDR2 sequences are SNHLY and FYNNEI. The CDR3 contains 14 residues. In DNA form, the CDR3 reads TGTGCCAGCAGTGAAGGAATTACGACGGCAAAAGCTTTCTTT. This encodes CASSEGITTAKAFF.

The V gene is TRBV2, the J gene TRBJ2-1; D gene uncertain. The CDR3 runs 15 residues. Germline loops: CDR1 SNHLY, CDR2 FYNNEI. V was pared by 7 bases and J by 7 bases, with 20 bases between. Written as DNA, the CDR3 is TGTGCCAGCATGACGGGTCCCCCCGGATGGAATGAGCAGTTCTTC. It encodes CASMTGPPGWNEQFF.

This clonotype came up a few times. V is TRBV3-1 and J is TRBJ2-3; D is unclear. The germline V and J ends were trimmed by 11 bases and 2 bases, with 14 bases remaining between them. In germline, CDR1 is LGHDT, CDR2 YNNKEL (reference sequence). The length of the CDR3 is 13 residues. The DNA for the CDR3 is TGTGCCGCGGCAGCGACGATCACAGATACGCAGTATTTT. This translates into CAAAATITDTQYF.

This clonotype was seen repeatedly, ten times or more. The chain is built from TRBV12-3 or TRBV12-4 and TRBJ2-5; D uncertain. The CDR3 has 13 residues. V was cut by 3 bases and J by 2 bases, with 7 bases left in between. For the CDR3, the DNA is TGTGCCAGCAGTTTTTCCGGACAAGAGACCCAGTACTTC. Translating gives CASSFSGQETQYF.

The gene calls are TRBV12-3 or TRBV12-4 and TRBJ2-3, with D possibly TRBD2 on 6 matching bases. This CDR3 contains 18 residues. Deletions cut 0 bases from V and 4 bases from J, with 20 bases between. The CDR3: CASSLALVGGKVADTQYF. CDR3 in DNA: TGTGCCAGCAGTTTAGCATTAGTTGGAGGGAAGGTGGCAGATACGCAGTATTTT.

This clonotype has a handful of counts. The gene calls are TRBV6-2 or TRBV6-3 and TRBJ2-2; no clear D. The CDR3 loop spans 14 amino acids. With 6 bases removed from V and 2 bases from J, the gap between germline ends came to 10 bases. CDR1 MNHEY and CDR2 SVGEGT come from the germline V gene. The CDR3 is CASRPTANTGELFF. CDR3 nucleotide sequence: TGTGCCAGCAGACCCACCGCCAACACCGGGGAGCTGTTTTTT.

This clonotype appeared a few times. J is TRBJ2-7 and V is TRBV6-5; D is uncertain. The germline V gene has CDR1 MNHEY and CDR2 SVGAGI. Trimming stripped 3 bases from V and 3 bases from J, with 12 bases between. The CDR3 loop spans 14 amino acids. This CDR3 is CASSYGQPIYEQYF. CDR3 in DNA: TGTGCCAGCAGTTATGGGCAGCCAATCTACGAGCAGTACTTC.

V usage is TRBV20-1 and J usage is TRBJ2-1; TRBD2 aligns across 8 bases. The germline V gene encodes CDR1 DFQATT and CDR2 SNEGSKA (reference sequence). Unmatched junction bases numbered 10, after V lost 6 bases and J lost 3 bases. This CDR3 is 15 amino acids long. CDR3 sequence reads: CSARKGTSLYNEQFF. DNA for the CDR3: TGCAGTGCGAGAAAGGGGACTAGTCTCTACAATGAGCAGTTCTTC.

This clonotype has only a few counts. The rearrangement links TRBV28 to TRBJ2-7; 9 positions match TRBD1. J gave up 3 bases and V 4 bases, and 10 bases lay outside the gene matches. The CDR3 covers 16 residues. In germline, CDR1 is MDHEN, CDR2 SYDVKM. CDR3 loop: CASSSLTKTGGYEQYF. CDR3 DNA: TGTGCCAGCAGTTCCCTCACTAAGACAGGGGGCTACGAGCAGTACTTC.

This clonotype was seen at least ten times. The rearrangement links TRBV29-1 to TRBJ2-2, with D possibly matching TRBD1 (5 bases). Trimming shortened V by 4 bases and J by 2 bases, and 8 bases separated the two germline ends. CDR1 and CDR2 from the germline V gene are SQVTM and ANQGSEA. CDR3 size: 13 residues. The CDR3 sequence: CSVGRVNTGELFF. The CDR3 DNA reads as TGCAGCGTTGGCAGGGTTAACACCGGGGAGCTGTTTTTT.

This clonotype was observed a few times. The V and J genes are TRBV12-3 or TRBV12-4 and TRBJ1-2; 11 positions match TRBD1. The CDR3 is made up of 15 amino acids. V was clipped by 5 bases and J by 6 bases; unmatched bases: 8. The CDR3 sequence is CASSRYGTGGNGYTF. The CDR3 DNA follows: TGTGCCAGCAGTCGCTACGGGACAGGGGGGAATGGCTACACCTTC.

This clonotype turned up a few times. The chain combines TRBV20-1 with TRBJ2-1; 10 positions match TRBD1. Germline trimming cut 0 bases from V and 6 bases from J; bases unmatched to any gene: 8. The CDR3 covers 16 residues. Germline lookup yields CDR1 DFQATT and CDR2 SNEGSKA (reference sequence). CDR3: CSARDIGDRGFNEQFF. Here the CDR3 DNA reads TGCAGTGCTAGAGATATAGGGGACAGGGGATTCAATGAGCAGTTCTTC.

This chain joins TRBV3-1 and TRBJ2-4; 8 bases line up with TRBD2. The CDR3 runs 16 residues. Germline V lookup: CDR1 LGHDT, CDR2 YNNKEL (reference sequence). The V gene end was trimmed by 4 bases and the J gene end by 1 base; junction bases not matched to a gene: 6. The CDR3 loop is CASSLRGGSAKNIQYF. In nucleotides, the CDR3 is TGTGCCAGCAGCCTCCGGGGGGGTTCGGCCAAAAACATTCAGTACTTC.

The chain uses TRBV11-2 and TRBJ2-1; weak D call: TRBD1 (6 bases). With 2 bases removed from V and 4 bases from J, the gap between germline ends came to 15 bases. There are 16 residues in the CDR3. The germline gives CDR1 SGHAT, CDR2 FQNNGV. CDR3 protein: CASSLLPGAVYNEQFF. In DNA form, the CDR3 reads TGTGCCAGCAGCTTACTTCCAGGGGCGGTGTACAATGAGCAGTTCTTC.

This clonotype was observed a few times. V usage is TRBV12-3 or TRBV12-4 and J usage is TRBJ1-1, with a tentative D call TRBD1 (6 bases). With 5 bases removed from V and 4 bases from J, the gap between germline ends came to 17 bases. The CDR3 is 15 residues long. This CDR3 reads CASSPYRDWGTEAFF. CDR3 in DNA: TGTGCCAGCAGTCCGTACAGGGATTGGGGCACTGAAGCTTTCTTT.

This clonotype came up a few times. The V call is TRBV15, the J call TRBJ2-3, with D perhaps matching TRBD2 (5 bases). CDR1 and CDR2 (germline): LNHNV, YYDKDF (reference sequence). The CDR3 consists of 16 residues. Trimming stripped 4 bases from V and 0 bases from J, with 14 bases between. CDR3 bases: TGTGCCACCAGCACAAGGACTGCAGCTAGCACAGATACGCAGTATTTT. It encodes CATSTRTAASTDTQYF.

This clonotype was picked up a small number of times. CDR3 amino acids: CAIEKGWASSGNTIYF. CDR3 DNA sequence: TGTGCCATCGAAAAGGGTTGGGCCTCCTCTGGAAACACCATATATTTT. The J gene is TRBJ1-3, the V gene TRBV11-2; unclear D gene. The CDR3 length is 16 residues. The V gene lost 10 bases and the J gene lost 0 bases, with 19 bases spanning the gap. Germline-derived CDR1 and CDR2 are SGHAT and FQNNGV.

This clonotype was detected only a few times. This sequence joins TRBV5-1 and TRBJ2-2, with 9 bases matching TRBD2. The CDR3 runs to 17 residues. CDR1 is SGHRS, CDR2 YFSETQ, per germline. The V and J ends lost 4 bases and 7 bases, in that order; junction bases with no gene match: 14. The CDR3: CASSGLAPTRGVGELFF. CDR3 sequence (DNA): TGCGCCAGCAGCGGACTAGCGCCCACGAGAGGGGTCGGGGAGCTGTTTTTT.

This chain links TRBV29-1 with TRBJ2-7; D tentatively fits TRBD1 or TRBD2 (7 bases each). V lost 4 bases to trimming and J lost 3 bases, with 13 bases between them. This CDR3 has 13 residues. Germline V gene sequence: CDR1 SQVTM, CDR2 ANQGSEA. This CDR3 reads CSVAGGTDYEQYF. The CDR3 coding sequence is TGCAGCGTTGCCGGGGGGACAGACTACGAGCAGTACTTC.

This clonotype was seen more than once but under ten times. The rearrangement joins TRBV12-3 or TRBV12-4 to TRBJ2-7; 9 bases are shared with TRBD1. With 4 bases clipped from V and 5 bases from J, the junction kept 6 bases outside the gene matches. The CDR3 extends over 14 amino acids. The CDR3 region is CASSSGTGTHEQYF. CDR3 bases: TGTGCCAGCAGTTCCGGGACAGGGACTCACGAGCAGTACTTC.